This TCR beta chain was found in a study of T cell repertoires in cytomegalovirus infection. TCRdb re-called the reads through MiXCR, storing one row per CDR3 protein. The top ten clones hold 1.6% of a sample with under 250,000 distinct CDR3 sequences, 10% to 15% of them seen once. The CDR3 has 12 amino acids. Per the germline V gene, CDR1 is SQVTM and CDR2 is ANQGSEA. With 7 bases removed from V and 1 base from J, the gap between germline ends came to 8 bases. Findings and limits, study-wide: Identification of carriers of CMV plus the relevant HLA was performed using cumulative public TCR beta family frequency.

In the case of this clonotype: What it binds is unknown.

This receptor was obtained from a human donor in good health (CMV status not recorded). Some clones in this sample may be carry-over from other donors' samples. The rearrangement joins TRBV29-1 to TRBJ2-1; tentative D call: TRBD2 (6 bases). The sequenced sample consisted of PBMCs. The CDR3 DNA reads as TGCAGCGACCTAGCGTCCTACAATGAGCAGTTCTTC. Protein product: CSDLASYNEQFF.